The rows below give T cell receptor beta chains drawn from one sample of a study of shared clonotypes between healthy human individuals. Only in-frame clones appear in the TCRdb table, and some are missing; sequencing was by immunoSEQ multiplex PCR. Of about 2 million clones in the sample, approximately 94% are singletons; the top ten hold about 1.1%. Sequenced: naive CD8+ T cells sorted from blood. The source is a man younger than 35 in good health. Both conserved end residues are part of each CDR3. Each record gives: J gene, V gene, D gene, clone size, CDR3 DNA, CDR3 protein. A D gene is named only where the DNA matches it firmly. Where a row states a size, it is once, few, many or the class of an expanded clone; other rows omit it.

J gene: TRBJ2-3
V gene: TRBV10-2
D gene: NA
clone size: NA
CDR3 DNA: TGCGCCAGCAGTGAGTCGGAGGGCTTAGCGGGCACAGATACGCAGTATTTT
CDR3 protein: CASSESEGLAGTDTQYF

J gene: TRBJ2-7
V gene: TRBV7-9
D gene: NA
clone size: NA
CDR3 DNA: TGTGCCAGCAGCCACCCGGGACAAAGCTACGAGCAGTACTTC
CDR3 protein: CASSHPGQSYEQYF

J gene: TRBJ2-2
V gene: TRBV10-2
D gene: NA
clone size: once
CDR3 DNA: TGCGCCAGCAGTGAGGAGGTCGCGAACACCGGGGAGCTGTTTTTT
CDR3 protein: CASSEEVANTGELFF

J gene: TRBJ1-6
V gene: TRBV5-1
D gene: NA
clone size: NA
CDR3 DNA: TGCGCCAGCAGCTTGGCCTCAGCGAGCTCCTATAATTCACCCCTCCACTTT
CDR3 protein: CASSLASASSYNSPLHF

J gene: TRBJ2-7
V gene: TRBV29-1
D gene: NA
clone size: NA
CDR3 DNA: TGCAGCGTTGAAATTACAACTACCCTCGGCGAGCAGTACTTC
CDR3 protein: CSVEITTTLGEQYF

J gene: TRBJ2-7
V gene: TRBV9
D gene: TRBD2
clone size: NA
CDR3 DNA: TGTGCCAGCAGCGTCACTAGCGGTGGCTCCTACGAGCAGTACTTC
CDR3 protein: CASSVTSGGSYEQYF

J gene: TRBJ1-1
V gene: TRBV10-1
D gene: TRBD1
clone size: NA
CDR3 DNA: TGCGCCAGCAGTGAGTCGCCAGGGGGGAACACTGAAGCTTTCTTT
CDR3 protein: CASSESPGGNTEAFF

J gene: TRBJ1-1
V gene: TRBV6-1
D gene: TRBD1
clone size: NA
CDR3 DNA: TGTGCCAGCAGTGCCCAGGGGGCCACGAATGAAGCTTTCTTT
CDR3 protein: CASSAQGATNEAFF

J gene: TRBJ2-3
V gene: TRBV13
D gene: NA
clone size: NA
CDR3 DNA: TGTGCCAGCAGCTTAGCCGGTCCGACAGATACGCAGTATTTT
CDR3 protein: CASSLAGPTDTQYF

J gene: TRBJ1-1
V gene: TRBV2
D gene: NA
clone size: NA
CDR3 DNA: TGTGCCAGCAAAGGGTACAGGGAGGCTGAAGCTTTCTTT
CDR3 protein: CASKGYREAEAFF

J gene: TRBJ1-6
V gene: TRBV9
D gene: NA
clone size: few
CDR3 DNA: TGTGCCAGCAGCGTAGATAATTCACCCCTCCACTTT
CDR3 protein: CASSVDNSPLHF

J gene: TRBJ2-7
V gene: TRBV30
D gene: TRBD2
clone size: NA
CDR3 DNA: TGTGCCTGGAAGGTAGCGGGATACGAAAGTCAGTACTTC
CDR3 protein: CAWKVAGYESQYF

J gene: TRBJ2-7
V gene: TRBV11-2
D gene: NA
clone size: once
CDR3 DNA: TGTGCCAGCAGCTCTACAGACGAGCAGTACTTC
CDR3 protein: CASSSTDEQYF

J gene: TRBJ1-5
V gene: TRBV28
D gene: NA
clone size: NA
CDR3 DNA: TGTGCCAGCAGTTTAGTCAAAGGTTTTGATCAGCCCCAGCATTTT
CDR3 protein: CASSLVKGFDQPQHF

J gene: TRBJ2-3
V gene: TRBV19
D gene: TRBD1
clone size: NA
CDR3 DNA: TGTGCCAGTAGTGCGACAGGGCTACTCACAGATACGCAGTATTTT
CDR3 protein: CASSATGLLTDTQYF

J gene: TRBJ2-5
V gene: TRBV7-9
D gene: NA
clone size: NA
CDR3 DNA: TGTGCCAGCAGCTCCGCAGGACACAGCCTACAAGAGACCCAGTACTTC
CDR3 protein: CASSSAGHSLQETQYF

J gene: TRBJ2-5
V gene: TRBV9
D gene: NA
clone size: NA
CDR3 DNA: TGTGCCAGCAGCGTAGGAGACGCGGTGCAAGAGACCCAGTACTTC
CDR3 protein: CASSVGDAVQETQYF

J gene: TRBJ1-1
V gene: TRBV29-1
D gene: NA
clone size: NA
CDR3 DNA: TGCAGCGTTGATATTCAGGGGAATGAAGCTTTCTTT
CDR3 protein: CSVDIQGNEAFF

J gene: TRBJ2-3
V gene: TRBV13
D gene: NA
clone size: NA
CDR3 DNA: TGTGCCAGCAGCTTATTTGGGCGGTCTAGCACAGATACGCAGTATTTT
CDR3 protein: CASSLFGRSSTDTQYF

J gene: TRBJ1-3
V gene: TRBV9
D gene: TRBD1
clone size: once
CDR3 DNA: TGTGCCAGCAGCGCAAGACAGGGAGCTGGAAACACCATATATTTT
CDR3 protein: CASSARQGAGNTIYF

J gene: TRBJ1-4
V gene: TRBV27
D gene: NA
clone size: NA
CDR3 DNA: TGTGCCAGCAGCCCAGACCCAACTAGTGAAAAACTGTTTTTT
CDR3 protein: CASSPDPTSEKLFF

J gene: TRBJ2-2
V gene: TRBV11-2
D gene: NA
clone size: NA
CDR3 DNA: TGTGCCAGCAGCCTCGGACTGTACTTTGGCACCGGGGAGCTGTTTTTT
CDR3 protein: CASSLGLYFGTGELFF

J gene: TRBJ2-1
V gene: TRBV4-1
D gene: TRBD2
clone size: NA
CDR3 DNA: TGCGCCAGCAGCCAAGCGCTAGCGGGGAACTACAATGAGCAGTTCTTC
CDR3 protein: CASSQALAGNYNEQFF

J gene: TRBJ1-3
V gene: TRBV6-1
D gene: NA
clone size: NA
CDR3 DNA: TGTGCCAGCGGACCTGGAAACACCATATATTTT
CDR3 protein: CASGPGNTIYF

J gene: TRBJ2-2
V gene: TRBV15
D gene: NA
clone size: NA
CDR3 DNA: TGTGCCACCAGCAGAGTTCCGGGCCTGGACACCGGGGAGCTGTTTTTT
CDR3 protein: CATSRVPGLDTGELFF

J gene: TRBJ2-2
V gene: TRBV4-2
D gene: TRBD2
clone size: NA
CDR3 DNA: TGTGCCAGCAGCCACCCTCTTACTAGCGAGAACACCGGGGAGCTGTTTTTT
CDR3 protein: CASSHPLTSENTGELFF

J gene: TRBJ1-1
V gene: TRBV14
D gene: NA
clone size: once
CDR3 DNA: TGTGCCAGCAGCCAATTGGGGTTGAACACTGAAGCTTTCTTT
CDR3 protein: CASSQLGLNTEAFF

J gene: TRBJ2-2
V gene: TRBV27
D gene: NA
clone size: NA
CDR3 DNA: TGTGCCAGCAGTTTATCAGGGGGTGGAACCGGGGAGCTGTTTTTT
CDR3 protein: CASSLSGGGTGELFF

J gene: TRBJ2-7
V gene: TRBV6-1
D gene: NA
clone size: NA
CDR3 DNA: TGTGCCAGCAGCGAGGGATCCTTCTACGAGCAGTACTTC
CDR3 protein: CASSEGSFYEQYF

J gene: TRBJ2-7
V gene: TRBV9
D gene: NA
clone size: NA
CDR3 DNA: TGTGCCAGCAGTACACTGGGAGGCCAGGGCCACGAGCAGTACTTC
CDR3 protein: CASSTLGGQGHEQYF

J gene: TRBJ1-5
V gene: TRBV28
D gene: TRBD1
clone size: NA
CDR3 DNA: TGTGCCAGCAGACACACACAGGGGTATAATCAGCCCCAGCATTTT
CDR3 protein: CASRHTQGYNQPQHF

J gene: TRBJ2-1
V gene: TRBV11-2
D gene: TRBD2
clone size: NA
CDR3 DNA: TGTGCCAGCAGCCTAGACGAGCGGGGGAACTACAATGAGCAGTTCTTC
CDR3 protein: CASSLDERGNYNEQFF

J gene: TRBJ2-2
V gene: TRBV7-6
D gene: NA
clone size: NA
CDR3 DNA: TGTGCCAGCAGCTTATCCCAGGGATTAGACACCGGGGAGCTGTTTTTT
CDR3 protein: CASSLSQGLDTGELFF

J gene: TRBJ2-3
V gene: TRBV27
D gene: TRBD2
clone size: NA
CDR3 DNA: TGTGCCAGCAGTTCTACTAGCGGGGGGTTAGATACGCAGTATTTT
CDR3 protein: CASSSTSGGLDTQYF

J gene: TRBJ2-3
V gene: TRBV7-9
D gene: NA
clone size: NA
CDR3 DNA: TGTGCCAGCAGTCTCCTCGGCCTATTCACAGATACGCAGTATTTT
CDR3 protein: CASSLLGLFTDTQYF

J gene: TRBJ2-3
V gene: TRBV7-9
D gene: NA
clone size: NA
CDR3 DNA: TGTGCCATGGCTATGGAGCGCACAGATACGCAGTATTTT
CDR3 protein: CAMAMERTDTQYF

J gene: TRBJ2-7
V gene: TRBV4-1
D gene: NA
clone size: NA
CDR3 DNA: TGCGCCAGCAGCCAAGATGGCAACCGCCTCGGGGAGCAGTACTTC
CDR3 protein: CASSQDGNRLGEQYF

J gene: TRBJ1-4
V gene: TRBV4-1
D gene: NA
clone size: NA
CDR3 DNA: TGCGCCAGCAGCCGGGTGATGGGTCATGATAATGAAAAACTGTTTTTT
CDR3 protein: CASSRVMGHDNEKLFF

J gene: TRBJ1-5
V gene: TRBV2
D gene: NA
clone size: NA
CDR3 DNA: TGTGCCAGCAGTGGTTTGGGGTCCCGTTCAGGCAATCAGCCCCAGCATTTT
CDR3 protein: CASSGLGSRSGNQPQHF

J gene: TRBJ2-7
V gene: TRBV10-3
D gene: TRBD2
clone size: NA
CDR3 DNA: TGTGCCATCAGTGAGTTAACTAGCGGGAGGCTCGAATTCGGCGAGCAGTACTTC
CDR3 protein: CAISELTSGRLEFGEQYF

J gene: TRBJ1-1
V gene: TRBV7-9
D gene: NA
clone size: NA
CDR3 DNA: TGTGCCAGCAGAGAGATTGAAGCTTTCTTT
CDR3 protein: CASREIEAFF

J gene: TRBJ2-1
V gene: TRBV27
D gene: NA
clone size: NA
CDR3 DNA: TGTGCCAGCAGTGTGGACAGCTCCTACAATGAGCAGTTCTTC
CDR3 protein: CASSVDSSYNEQFF

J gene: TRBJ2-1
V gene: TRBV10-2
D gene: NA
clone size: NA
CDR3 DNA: TGCGCCAGCAGTGAGGAGGGAAGCTCCTACAATGAGCAGTTCTTC
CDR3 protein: CASSEEGSSYNEQFF

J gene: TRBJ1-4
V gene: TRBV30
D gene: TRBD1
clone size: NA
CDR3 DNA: TGTGCCTCACCGGGACAGGGGATTCCGACTAATGAAAAACTGTTTTTT
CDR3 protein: CASPGQGIPTNEKLFF

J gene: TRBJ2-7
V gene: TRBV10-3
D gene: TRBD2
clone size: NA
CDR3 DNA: TGTGCCATCAGTGATCAGACTAGCGGGAGGTCTGAGCAGTACTTC
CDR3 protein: CAISDQTSGRSEQYF

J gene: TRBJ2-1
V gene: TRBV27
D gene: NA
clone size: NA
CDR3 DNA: TGTGCCAGCAGTTTATATCCCCCCACCGGTATGGGCTACAATGAGCAGTTCTTC
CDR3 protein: CASSLYPPTGMGYNEQFF

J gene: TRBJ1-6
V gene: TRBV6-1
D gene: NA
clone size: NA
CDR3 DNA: TGTGCCAGCAGTGAAATGAGACGTACGATAAGCTCCTATAATTCACCCCTCCACTTT
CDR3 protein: CASSEMRRTISSYNSPLHF

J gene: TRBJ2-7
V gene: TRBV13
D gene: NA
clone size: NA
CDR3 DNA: TGTGCCAGCAGCTTACTCATGCAGGGTGGATTGGAGCAGTACTTC
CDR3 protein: CASSLLMQGGLEQYF

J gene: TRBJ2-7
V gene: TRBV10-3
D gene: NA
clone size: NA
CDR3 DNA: TGTGCCATCAGTGATTCTAGCGCCCCCTCCTACGAGCAGTACTTC
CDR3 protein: CAISDSSAPSYEQYF

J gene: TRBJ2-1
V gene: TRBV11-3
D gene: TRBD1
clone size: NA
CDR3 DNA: TGTGCCAGCAGCTTAGATTATGTCGGGACAGGGGGGTACAATGAGCAGTTCTTC
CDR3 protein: CASSLDYVGTGGYNEQFF

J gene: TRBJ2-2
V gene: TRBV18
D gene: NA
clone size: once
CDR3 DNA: TGTGCCAGCTCACCGATTTCCGTGGTAGACACCGGGGAGCTGTTTTTT
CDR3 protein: CASSPISVVDTGELFF

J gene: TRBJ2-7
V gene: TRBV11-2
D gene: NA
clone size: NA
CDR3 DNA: TGTGCCAGCAGCTTACAGGGTACCGGGCAGTACTTC
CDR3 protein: CASSLQGTGQYF

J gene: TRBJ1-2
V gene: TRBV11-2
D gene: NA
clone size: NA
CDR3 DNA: TGTGCCAGCAGCTTATCCGGGGGAAGCTATGGCTACACCTTC
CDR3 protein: CASSLSGGSYGYTF

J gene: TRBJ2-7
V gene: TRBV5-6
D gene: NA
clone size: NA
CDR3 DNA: TGTGCCAGCAGCTCGGGATCTTCGGCCTACGAGCAGTACTTT
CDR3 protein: CASSSGSSAYEQYF

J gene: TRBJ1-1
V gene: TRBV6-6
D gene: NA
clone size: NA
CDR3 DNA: TGTGCCAGCAGTTACGAGAACTTGAACACTGAAGCTTTCTTT
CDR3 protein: CASSYENLNTEAFF

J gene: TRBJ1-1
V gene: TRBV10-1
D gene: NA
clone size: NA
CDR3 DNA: TGCGCCAGCAGTGTCGGCACCGGCGGTCTAGCTTTCTTT
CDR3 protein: CASSVGTGGLAFF

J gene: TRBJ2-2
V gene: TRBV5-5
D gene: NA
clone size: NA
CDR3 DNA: TGTGCCAGCAGCTTGGTCGCCGGGGAGCTGTTTTTT
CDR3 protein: CASSLVAGELFF

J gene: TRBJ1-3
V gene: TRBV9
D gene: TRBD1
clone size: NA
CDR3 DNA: TGTGCCAGCAGCCCTCCTGAGGGACAGGGCTCTGACACCATATATTTT
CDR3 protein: CASSPPEGQGSDTIYF

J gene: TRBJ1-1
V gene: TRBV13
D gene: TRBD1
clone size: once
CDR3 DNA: TGTGCCAGCAGCTCCGGGACAGGGTGGGGGATGAACACTGAAGCTTTCTTT
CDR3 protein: CASSSGTGWGMNTEAFF